Reported below is one TCR beta chain. The data belong to a study of shared clonotypes between healthy human individuals. Clones were sequenced by immunoSEQ multiplex PCR, and TCRdb holds only the in-frame ones, with some missing. The sample shows over 2 million clones, about nine tenths of them seen only once. The sequencing input was naive CD4+ T cells from PBMCs. Subset denoted: CD45RA+ positively selected. The sequence was collected from a man aged 18 to 29 in good health. Some clones in this sample may be carry-over from other donors' samples.

CDR3 DNA sequence: TGTGCCAGCAGTTCGGGCGGTTTAGGGGCACACCAAGAGACCCAGTACTTC. This codes for CASSSGGLGAHQETQYF. The chain has TRBV28 and TRBJ2-5; a weak D match, TRBD1 (5 bases). This CDR3 comprises 17 residues. The V gene lost 4 bases and the J gene lost 0 bases, with 18 bases spanning the gap. Per the germline V gene, CDR1 is MDHEN and CDR2 is SYDVKM.